The 6 T cell receptor beta chains listed next were all sequenced from one sample in a study of PD-L1 blockade in urothelial cancer. Profiled with immunoSEQ multiplex PCR; TCRdb holds only in-frame clones, not every one. The sample carries about 84,000 clones, roughly 82% recorded once. The sequenced sample was PBMCs, obtained around atezolizumab (anti-PD-L1) treatment. Source of these receptors: an older man with urothelial cancer.

The CDR3 loop is CASSIYDRELRYGYTF. The CDR3 region has the DNA TGTGCCAGTAGTATTTATGACAGGGAACTTCGGTATGGCTACACCTTC. The chain uses TRBV19 and TRBJ1-2, with 7 bases lining up with TRBD1. Germline V gives CDR1 LNHDA, CDR2 SQIVND (reference sequence). The CDR3 has 16 residues. V trimming: 3 bases; J trimming: 5 bases; junction bases outside the gene matches: 12. Looking up the rest from reference TRBV19 and TRBJ1-2 gives the full variable domain: DGGITQSPKYLFRKEGQNVTLSCEQNLNHDAMYWYRQDPGQGLRLIYYSQIVNDFQKGDIAEGYSVSREKKESFPLTVTSAQKNPTAFYLCASSIYDRELRYGYTFGSGTRLTVV.

The V and J genes are TRBV7-3 and TRBJ2-3; 10 bases match TRBD2. CDR3 length: 14 residues. Germline V CDR1 and CDR2: SGHTA, FQGTGA. The ends lost 5 bases at V and 4 bases at J; junction bases unmatched: 3. This chain's CDR3 is CASSPSGGADTQYF. The DNA of the CDR3 is TGTGCCAGCAGCCCGAGCGGGGGGGCAGATACGCAGTATTTT.

This chain connects TRBV29-1 to TRBJ2-6; 7 bases align to TRBD1. Germline loops: CDR1 SQVTM, CDR2 ANQGSEA. The junction had 11 bases not matched to a gene; V was cut back by 5 bases and J by 4 bases. The CDR3 length is 16 residues. CDR3 coding DNA: TGCAGCGTTTCGACAGGGTCGCTGGAAGGGGCCAACGTCCTGACTTTC. Translated, it gives CSVSTGSLEGANVLTF.

The rearrangement links TRBV19 to TRBJ1-1, with D hard to call. V gave up 9 bases and J gave up 1 base, with 15 bases separating them. The CDR3 consists of 14 residues. Per the germline V gene, CDR1 is LNHDA and CDR2 is SQIVND (reference sequence). The CDR3 region is CASSPGVANTEAFF. The CDR3 region has the DNA TGTGCCAGCTCCCCCGGGGTGGCGAACACTGAAGCTTTCTTT. The entire variable domain, with the rest obtained from reference TRBV19 and TRBJ1-1, is as follows: DGGITQSPKYLFRKEGQNVTLSCEQNLNHDAMYWYRQDPGQGLRLIYYSQIVNDFQKGDIAEGYSVSREKKESFPLTVTSAQKNPTAFYLCASSPGVANTEAFFGQGTRLTVV.

This rearrangement joins TRBV6-6 to TRBJ1-2, with 11 bases matching TRBD1. There are 14 residues in the CDR3. Germline V gene lookup returns CDR1 MNHNY and CDR2 SVGAGI (reference sequence). Trimming removed 7 bases from V and 5 bases from J; junction bases left unmatched: 6. The CDR3 bases are TGTGCCAGCACCCCAGGACAGGGGGCTTATGGCTACACCTTC. Residues: CASTPGQGAYGYTF.

This chain connects TRBV19 to TRBJ2-5; 8 bases match TRBD2. Germline CDR1 LNHDA, CDR2 SQIVND (reference sequence). Unmatched junction bases numbered 5, after V lost 3 bases and J lost 2 bases. This CDR3 is built from 15 residues. The CDR3 sequence is CASSMAGGEQETQYF. The CDR3 DNA reads TGTGCCAGTAGTATGGCGGGAGGAGAGCAAGAGACCCAGTACTTC.